The clone carrying this T cell receptor (beta chain) was counted between two and nine times. Authors' data handling: Estimation of nucleated cell counts relied on the amplification of reference gene primers. TCRdb's table, derived via immunoSEQ multiplex PCR, lists solely in-frame clones and lacks some. That table furnishes V, J and clone size, whereas the DNA furnished D and trimming. The sample consists of around 120,000 clones, roughly 80% of them appearing once. The data are from a study of blood T cell repertoires in COVID-19. The wider study: Samples of COVID-19 (acute and convalescent) were obtained from the United States, Italy and Spain. T cells, B-cell-depleted T cells, or PBMCs provided the cDNA or gDNA that served as material.

Trimming took off 4 bases at V and 1 base at J, with 7 bases between the two ends. In germline, CDR1 is GTSNPN, CDR2 SVGIG (reference sequence). CDR3 size: 12 residues. The TCR comes from a man between 45 and 60 years old with acute or convalescent COVID-19. The chain has TRBV30 and TRBJ1-1, with D unclear. Sequencing was performed on peripheral blood. The CDR3 here is CAWNWANTEAFF. For the CDR3, the DNA is TGTGCCTGGAATTGGGCGAACACTGAAGCTTTCTTT. The whole variable domain, remainder taken from reference TRBV30 and TRBJ1-1, is SQTIHQWPATLVQPVGSPLSLECTVEGTSNPNLYWYRQAAGRGLQLLFYSVGIGQISSEVPQNLSASRPQDRQFILSSKKLLLSDSGFYLCAWNWANTEAFFGQGTRLTVV.